These 3 T cell receptor beta chains were sequenced from one sample in a study of T cells in localized non-small cell lung cancer. The protocol was immunoSEQ multiplex PCR, while the TCRdb copy is restricted to in-frame clones and leaves out a portion. The sample carries under 100,000 clones, more than 75% recorded once. Sequences were derived from peripheral blood, sampled before any cancer treatment. The receptors were gathered from a woman aged 35-75 years with stage I squamous cell lung carcinoma.

V gene TRBV18 combines with J gene TRBJ2-5, with D possibly called TRBD1 or TRBD2 (5 bases each). Germline V gives CDR1 KGHSH, CDR2 LQKENI. This CDR3 contains 16 residues. V was shortened by 4 bases and J by 3 bases, with 18 bases between the two germline ends. CDR3 nucleotides: TGTGCCAGCTCACTGGGACCTACAAGTGCGAAAGAGACCCAGTACTTC. Translating gives CASSLGPTSAKETQYF.

This chain uses TRBV19 with TRBJ1-2, with TRBD1 matching over 11 bases. CDR3 size: 14 residues. The V gene end was trimmed by 3 bases and the J gene end by 8 bases; junction bases not matched to a gene: 5. Germline V CDR1 and CDR2: LNHDA, SQIVND (reference sequence). The CDR3: CASSIWTGGEGYTF. The CDR3 nucleotides are TGTGCCAGTAGTATCTGGACAGGGGGCGAGGGCTACACCTTC.

J is TRBJ1-4 and V is TRBV5-6; the D is unclear. Germline V gene data show CDR1 as SGHDT and CDR2 as YYEEEE. Between the trimmed V and J ends, which lost 1 base and 4 bases, there was a span of 11 bases. This CDR3 is 15 amino acids long. CDR3 sequence reads: CASSLNGGYNEKLFF. The CDR3 nucleotides read TGTGCCAGCAGCTTGAATGGCGGATATAATGAAAAACTGTTTTTT.